Given below is one T cell receptor (beta chain) in context. Its cognate antigen is unknown. The study ran its PCR with 60 Vbeta and 13 Jbeta primers. Repertoires were generated with immunoSEQ multiplex PCR, while TCRdb's copy carries only in-frame clones and drops some. The table lists 110,000 or so clones, over 75% of them singletons. This sample stems from a study of cytomegalovirus exposure and HLA in healthy donors. Study-wide points: A few of the chains that were CMV-associated were confirmed in vitro to be specific for CMV antigens. For most TCR sequences rarity was the rule, although some public TCRs occurred in many donors.

The specimen was PBMCs. The TCR sequence derives from a young woman in good health and CMV-seronegative.

The CDR3 spells CASSQDRQYYGYTF. The CDR3 DNA sequence: TGCGCCAGCAGCCAAGACCGACAGTACTATGGCTACACCTTC. The chain couples TRBV4-1 to TRBJ1-2, with D maybe TRBD1 (5 bases). The CDR3 sequence is 14 residues long. Germline V gives CDR1 MGHRA, CDR2 YSYEKL. Trimming removed 0 bases from V and 3 bases from J, with 8 bases in between.